These T cell receptor beta chains were read from a single sample in a study of CD8 T cell repertoires and HIV-1 epitope variants. Profiled with immunoSEQ multiplex PCR; TCRdb holds only in-frame clones, not every one. The sample yields tens of thousands of clones, just under 75% seen once. Sequencing was performed on uncultured baseline CD8+ T cells from peripheral blood mononuclear cells (PBMCs). The origin of the receptors is a male donor with HIV. Both conserved end residues are part of each CDR3. Rows give clone size only sometimes, using once, few, many, or a class for an expanded clone.

>TRBV7-9|NA
CASSLTTGWTEAFF
>TRBV6-4|NA
CASARDSRNEQFF
>TRBV25-1|NA
CASSYGGAHGYTF
>TRBV6-6|many
CASSQTGDGYTF
>TRBV5-1|NA
CASSLGAGGGAFNYGYTF
>TRBV28|NA
CASSWTSGSPTDTQYF
>TRBV7-7|NA
CASSPGSGQGVGETQYF
>TRBV15|few
CATTPGSGNTIYF
>TRBV4-2|NA
CASSQGQGSEKLFF
>TRBV5-6|NA
CASSLRQGVKETQYF
>TRBV6-5|NA
CASRASRVGGQPQHF
>TRBV18|NA
CASSPGLAGHEQYF
>TRBV18|NA
CASSPRAADTQYF
>TRBV7-6|NA
CASSPGRGASGELFF
>TRBV7-9|NA
CASSVPGPSGYTF
>TRBV10-2|once
CASQPGHHSNQPQHF
>TRBV5-4|few
CASSFDRPYEQYF
>TRBV7-8|NA
CASSSGQGSGNTIYF
>TRBV4-3|NA
CASRTDRGDYNSPLHF
>TRBV5-1|NA
CASSLERRGTSGANVLTF
>TRBV7-9|NA
CASSFSGVAYEQYF
>TRBV6-5|NA
CASSYSYGGAHREQFF
>TRBV9|NA
CASSADNSDTQYF
>TRBV28|NA
CARGGELFF
>TRBV7-9|NA
CASSLGLGGRGYEQYF
>TRBV28|NA
CASSFGRTGLSTDTQYF
>TRBV7-8|NA
CASSFSGRGDTQYF
>TRBV7-6|NA
CASSWRQSYEQYF
>TRBV6-4|NA
CASSFQGGDSPLHF
>TRBV7-9|NA
CASSQGGSNQPQHF
>TRBV5-4|few
CASSWTLARWTQTFYGYTF
>TRBV5-5|NA
CASSLVFSQQTVLTQYF
>TRBV10-3|NA
CATRQGSDQPQHF
>TRBV9|few
CASSPRFGQNTGELFF
>TRBV10-3|NA
CAISAAHRDSSGKLFF
>TRBV19|NA
CASREGGSGYTF
>TRBV29-1|NA
CSVVGAGLLGQETQYF
>TRBV5-5|NA
CASSLSLFGSDEKLFF
>TRBV5-5|NA
CASSLSLAGGLRYEQYF
>TRBV5-1|NA
CASSLGGSMNTEAFF
>TRBV5-1|NA
CASSYDQYGYTF
>TRBV9|NA
CASSSKRELDTQYF
>TRBV5-6|NA
CASSLVGSSGEQYF
>TRBV5-1|NA
CASYREGRTGELFF
>TRBV7-2|NA
CASSLGRQGRGTQYF
>TRBV7-2|NA
CASSSRAENQPQHF
>TRBV5-1|few
CASSLATRSYNEQFF
>TRBV19|NA
CASTPAASAPNEQFF
>TRBV2|NA
CASSEVGGAGQPQHF